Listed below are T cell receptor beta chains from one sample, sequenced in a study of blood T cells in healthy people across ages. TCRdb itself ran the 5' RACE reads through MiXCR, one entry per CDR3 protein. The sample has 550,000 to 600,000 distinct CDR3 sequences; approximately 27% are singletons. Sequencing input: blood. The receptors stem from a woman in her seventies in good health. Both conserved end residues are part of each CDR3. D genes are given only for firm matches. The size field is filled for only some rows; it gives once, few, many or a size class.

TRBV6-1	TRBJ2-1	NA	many	CASSEETGSRGSYNEQFF	TGTGCCAGCAGTGAAGAAACAGGGTCAAGGGGCTCCTACAATGAGCAGTTCTTC
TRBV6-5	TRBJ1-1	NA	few	CASTSYTEAFF	TGTGCCAGCACTTCGTACACTGAAGCTTTCTTT
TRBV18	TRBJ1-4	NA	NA	CASSRMAPGSTNEKLFF	TGTGCCAGCTCACGCATGGCCCCGGGCTCAACTAATGAAAAACTGTTTTTT
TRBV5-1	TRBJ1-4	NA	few	CASSLGAGTTGKLFF	TGCGCCAGCAGCTTGGGGGCAGGTACTACGGGAAAACTGTTTTTT
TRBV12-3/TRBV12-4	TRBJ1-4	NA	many	CASSSDSWKLFF	TGTGCCAGCAGTTCGGACAGTTGGAAACTGTTTTTT
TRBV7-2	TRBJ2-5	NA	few	CASSPNGGAGETQYF	TGTGCCAGCAGCCCCAATGGGGGGGCCGGTGAGACCCAGTACTTC
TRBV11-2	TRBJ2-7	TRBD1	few	CASSPRGQGSHEQYF	TGTGCCAGCAGCCCAAGGGGACAGGGTAGCCACGAGCAGTACTTC
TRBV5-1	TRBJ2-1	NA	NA	CASSSPDSASSYNEQFF	TGCGCCAGCAGCTCTCCGGACAGTGCGAGCTCCTACAATGAGCAGTTCTTC
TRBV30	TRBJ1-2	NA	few	CAWSAADYYGYTF	TGTGCCTGGAGTGCGGCGGATTATTATGGCTACACCTTC
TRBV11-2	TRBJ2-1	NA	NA	CASSLEAGAPYNEQFF	TGTGCCAGCAGCTTGGAGGCGGGGGCGCCCTACAATGAGCAGTTCTTC
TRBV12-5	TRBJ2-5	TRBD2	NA	CASGLVGSSGGKETQYF	TGTGCTAGTGGTTTGGTAGGGTCTAGCGGGGGCAAAGAGACCCAGTACTTC
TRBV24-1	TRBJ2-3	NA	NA	CATSALGVSTDTQYF	TGTGCCACCAGTGCTCTGGGAGTAAGCACAGATACGCAGTATTTT
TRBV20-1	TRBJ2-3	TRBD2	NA	CSARQLAGDTDAQYF	TGCAGTGCTAGACAACTAGCGGGGGACACAGATGCGCAGTATTTT
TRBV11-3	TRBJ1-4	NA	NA	CASSAGDTSRGEKLFF	TGTGCCAGCAGCGCCGGGGATACCTCACGGGGTGAAAAACTGTTTTTT
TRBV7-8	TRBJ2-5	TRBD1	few	CASSKDRDETQYF	TGTGCCAGCAGCAAAGACAGGGATGAGACCCAGTACTTC
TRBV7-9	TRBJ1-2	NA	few	CASSLGVGYGYTF	TGTGCCAGCAGCTTAGGGGTAGGCTATGGCTACACCTTC
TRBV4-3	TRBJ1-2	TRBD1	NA	CASSTLTQGPGSYTF	TGCGCCAGCAGCACTCTAACACAGGGGCCGGGGAGCTACACCTTC
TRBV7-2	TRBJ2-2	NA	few	CASSLLSANTGELFF	TGTGCCAGCAGCCTTTTGAGCGCAAACACCGGGGAGCTGTTTTTT
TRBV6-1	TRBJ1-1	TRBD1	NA	CASSTQGRKAFF	TGTGCCAGCAGTACACAGGGGAGGAAGGCTTTCTTT
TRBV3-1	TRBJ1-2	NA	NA	CASSQVALGGFYGYTF	TGTGCCAGCAGCCAAGTAGCCCTCGGGGGTTTCTATGGCTACACCTTC
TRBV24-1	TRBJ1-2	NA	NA	CATSDPDSQVYGYTF	TGTGCCACCAGTGATCCCGACAGCCAAGTTTATGGCTACACCTTC
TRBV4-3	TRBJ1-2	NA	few	CASSQDITPRRYGYTF	TGCGCCAGCAGCCAAGATATCACCCCGAGGAGATATGGCTACACCTTC
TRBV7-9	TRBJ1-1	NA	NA	CASSSGQPRDTEAFF	TGTGCCAGCAGCTCAGGACAGCCTAGAGACACTGAAGCTTTCTTT
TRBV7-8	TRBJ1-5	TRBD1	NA	CASSRDRGYNSNQPQHF	TGTGCCAGCAGCCGTGACAGGGGATATAATAGCAATCAGCCCCAGCATTTT
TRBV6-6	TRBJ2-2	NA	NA	CASSYSWDTGELFF	TGTGCCAGCAGTTACTCGTGGGACACCGGGGAGCTGTTTTTT
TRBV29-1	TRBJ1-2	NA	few	CSVEVGYGYTF	TGCAGCGTTGAAGTGGGGTATGGCTACACCTTC
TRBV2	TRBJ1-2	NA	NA	CASSETGGVYGYTF	TGTGCCAGCAGTGAGACCGGGGGGGTCTATGGCTACACCTTC
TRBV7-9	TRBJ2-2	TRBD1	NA	CASSSLPGQGSPGELFF	TGTGCCAGCAGCTCTCTACCGGGACAGGGATCCCCCGGGGAGCTGTTTTTT
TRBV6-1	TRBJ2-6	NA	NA	CASSEEVSGANVLTF	TGTGCCAGCAGTGAAGAGGTCTCTGGGGCCAACGTCCTGACTTTC
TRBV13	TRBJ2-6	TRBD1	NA	CASSFDRAGANVLTF	TGTGCCAGCAGCTTCGACAGGGCTGGGGCCAACGTCCTGACTTTC
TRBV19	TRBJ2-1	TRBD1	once	CASSKRQGSAYNEQFF	TGTGCCAGTAGTAAACGACAGGGTTCTGCCTACAATGAGCAGTTCTTC
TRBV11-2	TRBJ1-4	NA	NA	CASSLGQITNEKLFF	TGTGCCAGCAGCCTGGGCCAGATCACTAATGAAAAACTGTTTTTT
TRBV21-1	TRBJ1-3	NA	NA	CASSKPPTGTRGNTIYF	TGTGCCAGCAGCAAACCTCCTACCGGGACAAGAGGAAACACCATATATTTT
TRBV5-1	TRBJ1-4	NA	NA	CASSAGGTNEKLFF	TGCGCCAGCAGCGCGGGTGGGACTAATGAAAAACTGTTTTTT
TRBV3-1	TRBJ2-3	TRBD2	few	CASSQEAGVATDTQYF	TGTGCCAGCAGCCAAGAAGCGGGAGTAGCCACAGATACGCAGTATTTT